This T cell receptor beta chain emerged from a study of shared clonotypes between healthy human individuals. CDR1 and CDR2 (germline): SQVTM, ANQGSEA. This CDR3 has 11 residues. The V end lost 4 bases, the J end lost 6 bases, and 10 bases lay between the germline ends. Method: immunoSEQ multiplex PCR; TCRdb's copy keeps in-frame clones and lacks some. This sample yields under 1,100,000 clones, of which about 75% are seen a single time; approximately 1.5% belongs to the top ten. The chain couples TRBV29-1 to TRBJ2-7; D gene ambiguous. The sequence derives from a man younger than 35 in good health. The sequencing input was memory CD4+ T cells sorted from blood. The subset was: CD45RA-negative fraction. CDR3 sequence (DNA): TGCAGCGTTGGTTTGGGGATCGAGCAGTACTTC. This sequence encodes CSVGLGIEQYF.